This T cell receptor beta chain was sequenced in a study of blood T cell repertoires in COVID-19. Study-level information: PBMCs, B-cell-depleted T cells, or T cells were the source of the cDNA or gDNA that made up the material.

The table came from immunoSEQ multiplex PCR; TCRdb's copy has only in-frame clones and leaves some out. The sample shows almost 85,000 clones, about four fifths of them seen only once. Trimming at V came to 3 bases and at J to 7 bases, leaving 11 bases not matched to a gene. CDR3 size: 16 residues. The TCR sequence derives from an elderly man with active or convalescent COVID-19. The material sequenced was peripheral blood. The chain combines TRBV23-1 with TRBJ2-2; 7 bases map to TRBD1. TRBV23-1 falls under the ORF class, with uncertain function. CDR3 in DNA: TGCGCCAGCAGTCAGAGTCACAGGGGTGTGGGCGGGGAGCTGTTTTTT. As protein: CASSQSHRGVGGELFF.